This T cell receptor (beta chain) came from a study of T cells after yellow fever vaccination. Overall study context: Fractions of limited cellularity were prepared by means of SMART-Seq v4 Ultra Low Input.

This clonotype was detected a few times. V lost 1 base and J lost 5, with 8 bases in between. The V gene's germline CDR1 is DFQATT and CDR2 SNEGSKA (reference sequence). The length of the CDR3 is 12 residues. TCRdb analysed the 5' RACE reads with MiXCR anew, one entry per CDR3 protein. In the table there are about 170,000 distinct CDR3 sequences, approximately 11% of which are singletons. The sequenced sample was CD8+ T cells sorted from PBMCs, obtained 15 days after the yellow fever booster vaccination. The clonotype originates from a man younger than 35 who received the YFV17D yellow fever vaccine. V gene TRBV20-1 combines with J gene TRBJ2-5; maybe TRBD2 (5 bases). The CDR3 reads CSARVGEETQYF. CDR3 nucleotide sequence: TGCAGTGCTAGAGTGGGAGAGGAGACCCAGTACTTC.